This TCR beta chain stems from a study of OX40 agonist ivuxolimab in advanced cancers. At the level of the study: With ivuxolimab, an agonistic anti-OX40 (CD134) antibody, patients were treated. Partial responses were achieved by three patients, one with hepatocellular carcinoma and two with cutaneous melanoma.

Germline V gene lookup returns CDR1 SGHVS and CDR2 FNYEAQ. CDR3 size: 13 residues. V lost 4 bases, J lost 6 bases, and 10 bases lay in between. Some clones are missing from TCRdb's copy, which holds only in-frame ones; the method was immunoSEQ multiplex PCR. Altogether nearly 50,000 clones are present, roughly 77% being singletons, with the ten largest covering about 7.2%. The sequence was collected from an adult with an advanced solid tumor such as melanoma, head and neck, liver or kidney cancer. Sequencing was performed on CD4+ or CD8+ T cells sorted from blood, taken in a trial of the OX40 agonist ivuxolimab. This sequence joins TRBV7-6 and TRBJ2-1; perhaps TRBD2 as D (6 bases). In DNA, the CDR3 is TGTGCCAGCAGCTCCACTAGCAGCAATGAGCAGTTCTTC. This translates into CASSSTSSNEQFF.